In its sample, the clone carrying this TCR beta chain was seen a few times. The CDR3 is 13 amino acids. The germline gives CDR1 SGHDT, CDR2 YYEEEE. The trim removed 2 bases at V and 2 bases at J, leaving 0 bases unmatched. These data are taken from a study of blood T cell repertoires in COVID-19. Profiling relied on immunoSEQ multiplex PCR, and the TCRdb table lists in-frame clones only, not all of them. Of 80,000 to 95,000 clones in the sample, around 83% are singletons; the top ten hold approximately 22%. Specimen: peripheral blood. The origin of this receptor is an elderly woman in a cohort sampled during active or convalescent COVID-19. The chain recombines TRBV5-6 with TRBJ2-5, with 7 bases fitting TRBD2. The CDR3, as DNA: TGTGCCAGCAGCTTTAGCGGGCAAGAGACCCAGTACTTC. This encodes CASSFSGQETQYF.